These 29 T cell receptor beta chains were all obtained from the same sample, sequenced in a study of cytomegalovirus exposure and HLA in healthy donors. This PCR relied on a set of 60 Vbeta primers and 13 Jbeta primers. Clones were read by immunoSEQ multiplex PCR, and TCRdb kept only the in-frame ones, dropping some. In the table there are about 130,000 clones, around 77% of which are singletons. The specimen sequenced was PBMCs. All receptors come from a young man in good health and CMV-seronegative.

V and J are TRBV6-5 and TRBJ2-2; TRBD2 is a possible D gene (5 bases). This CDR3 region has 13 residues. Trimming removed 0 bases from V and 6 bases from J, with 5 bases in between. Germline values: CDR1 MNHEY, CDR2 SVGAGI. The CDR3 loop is CASSYSRAGELFF. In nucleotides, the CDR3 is TGTGCCAGCAGTTACTCGAGGGCCGGGGAGCTGTTTTTT.

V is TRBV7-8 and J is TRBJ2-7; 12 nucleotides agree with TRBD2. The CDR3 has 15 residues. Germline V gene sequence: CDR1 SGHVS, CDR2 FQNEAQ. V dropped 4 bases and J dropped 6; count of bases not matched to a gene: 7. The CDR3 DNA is TGTGCCAGCAGCTGGAGACTAGCGGGAGAGAGCGAGCAGTACTTC. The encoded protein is CASSWRLAGESEQYF.

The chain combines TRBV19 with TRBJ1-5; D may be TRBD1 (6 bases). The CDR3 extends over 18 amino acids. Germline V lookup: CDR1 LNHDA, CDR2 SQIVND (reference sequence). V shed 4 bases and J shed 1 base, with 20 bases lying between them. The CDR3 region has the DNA TGTGCCAGTAGTACCCCTCCCCACAGGGACCGGAGCAATCAGCCCCAGCATTTT. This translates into CASSTPPHRDRSNQPQHF.

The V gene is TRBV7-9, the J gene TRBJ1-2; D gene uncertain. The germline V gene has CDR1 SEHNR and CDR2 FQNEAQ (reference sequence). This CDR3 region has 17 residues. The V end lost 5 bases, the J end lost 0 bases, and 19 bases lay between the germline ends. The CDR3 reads CASSVPPRGPSNYGYTF. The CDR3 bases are TGTGCCAGCAGCGTACCCCCCCGAGGCCCTTCTAACTATGGCTACACCTTC.

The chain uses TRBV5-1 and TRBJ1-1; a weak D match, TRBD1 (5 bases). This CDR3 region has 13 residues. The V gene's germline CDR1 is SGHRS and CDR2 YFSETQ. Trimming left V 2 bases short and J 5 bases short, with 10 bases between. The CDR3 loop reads CASSLAGETEAFF. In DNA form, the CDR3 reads TGCGCCAGCAGCTTAGCGGGGGAAACTGAAGCTTTCTTT.

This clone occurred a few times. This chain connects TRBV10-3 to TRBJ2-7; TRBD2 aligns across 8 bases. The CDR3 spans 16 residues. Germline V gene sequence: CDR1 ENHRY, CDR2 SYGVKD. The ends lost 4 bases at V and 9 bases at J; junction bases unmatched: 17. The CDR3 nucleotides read TGTGCCATCAGTGGGGCCGCGATGGGGACTAGGGTTGGGCAGTACTTC. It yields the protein CAISGAAMGTRVGQYF.

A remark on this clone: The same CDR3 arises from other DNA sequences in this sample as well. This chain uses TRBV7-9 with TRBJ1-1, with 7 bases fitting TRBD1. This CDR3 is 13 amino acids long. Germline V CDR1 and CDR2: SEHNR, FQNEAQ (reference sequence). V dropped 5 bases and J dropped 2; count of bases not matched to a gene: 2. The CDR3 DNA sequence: TGTGCCAGCAGCCGACAGGGCAACACTGAAGCTTTCTTT. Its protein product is CASSRQGNTEAFF.

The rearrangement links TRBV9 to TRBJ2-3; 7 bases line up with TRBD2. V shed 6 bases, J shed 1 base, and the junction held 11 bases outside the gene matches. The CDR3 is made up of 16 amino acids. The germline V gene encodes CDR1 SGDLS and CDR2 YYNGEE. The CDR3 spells CASTLGGGSGTDTQYF. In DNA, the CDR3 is TGTGCCAGCACCCTCGGTGGCGGGAGCGGCACAGATACGCAGTATTTT.

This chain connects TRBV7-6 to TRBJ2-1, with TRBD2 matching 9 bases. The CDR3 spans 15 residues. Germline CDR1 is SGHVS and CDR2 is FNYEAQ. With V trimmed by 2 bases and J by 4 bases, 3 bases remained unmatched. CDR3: CASSLSLAGYNEQFF. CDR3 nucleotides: TGTGCCAGCAGCTTAAGCCTAGCGGGGTACAATGAGCAGTTCTTC.

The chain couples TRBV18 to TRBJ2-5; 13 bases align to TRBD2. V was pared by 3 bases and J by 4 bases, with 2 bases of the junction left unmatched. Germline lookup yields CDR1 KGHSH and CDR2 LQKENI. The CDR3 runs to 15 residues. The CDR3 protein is CASSPGLAGRETQYF. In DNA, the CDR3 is TGTGCCAGCTCACCGGGACTAGCGGGGCGAGAGACCCAGTACTTC. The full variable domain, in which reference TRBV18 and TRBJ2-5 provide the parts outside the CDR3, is NAGVMQNPRHLVRRRGQEARLRCSPMKGHSHVYWYRQLPEEGLKFMVYLQKENIIDESGMPKERFSAEFPKEGPSILRIQQVVRGDSAAYFCASSPGLAGRETQYFGPGTRLLVL.

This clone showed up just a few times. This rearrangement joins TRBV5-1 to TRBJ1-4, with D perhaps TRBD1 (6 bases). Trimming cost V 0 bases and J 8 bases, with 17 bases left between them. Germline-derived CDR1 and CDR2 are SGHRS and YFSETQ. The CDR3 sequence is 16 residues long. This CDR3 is CASSLGQATSYEKLFF. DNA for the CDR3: TGCGCCAGCAGCTTGGGACAGGCTACATCCTACGAAAAACTGTTTTTT.

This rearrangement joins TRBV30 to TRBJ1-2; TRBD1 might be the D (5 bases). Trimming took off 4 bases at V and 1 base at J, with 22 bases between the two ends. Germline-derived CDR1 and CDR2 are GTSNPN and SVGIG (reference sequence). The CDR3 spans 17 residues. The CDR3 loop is CAWTPLLGGRSNYGYTF. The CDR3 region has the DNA TGTGCCTGGACGCCCCTTCTGGGGGGACGGAGTAACTATGGCTACACCTTC.

CDR3 loop: CASSSVAGLSTDTQYF. In DNA form, the CDR3 reads TGCGCCAGCAGCTCCGTAGCGGGATTGAGCACAGATACGCAGTATTTT. The rearrangement links TRBV5-1 to TRBJ2-3, with 8 bases matching TRBD2. V was pared by 3 bases and J by 0 bases, with 6 bases of the junction left unmatched. The CDR3 sequence is 16 residues long. Looked up from germline, CDR1 is SGHRS and CDR2 is YFSETQ.

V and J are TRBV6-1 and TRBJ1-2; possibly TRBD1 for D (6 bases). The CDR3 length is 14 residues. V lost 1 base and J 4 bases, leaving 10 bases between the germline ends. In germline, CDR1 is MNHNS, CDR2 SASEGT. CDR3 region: CASSEDREVYGYTF. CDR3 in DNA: TGTGCCAGCAGTGAAGACAGGGAAGTCTATGGCTACACCTTC.

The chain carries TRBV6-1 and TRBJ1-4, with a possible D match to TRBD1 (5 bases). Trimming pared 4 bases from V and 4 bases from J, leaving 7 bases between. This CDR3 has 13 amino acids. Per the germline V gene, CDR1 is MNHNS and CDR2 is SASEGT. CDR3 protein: CASSGQHNEKLFF. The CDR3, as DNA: TGTGCCAGCAGTGGACAGCATAATGAAAAACTGTTTTTT.

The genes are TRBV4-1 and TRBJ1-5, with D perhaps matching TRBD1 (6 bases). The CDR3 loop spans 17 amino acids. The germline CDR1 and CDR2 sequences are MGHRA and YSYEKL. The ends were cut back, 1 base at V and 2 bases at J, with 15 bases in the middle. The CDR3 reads CASSQGGQGWGNQPQHF. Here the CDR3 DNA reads TGCGCCAGCAGCCAAGGAGGTCAGGGGTGGGGCAATCAGCCCCAGCATTTT.

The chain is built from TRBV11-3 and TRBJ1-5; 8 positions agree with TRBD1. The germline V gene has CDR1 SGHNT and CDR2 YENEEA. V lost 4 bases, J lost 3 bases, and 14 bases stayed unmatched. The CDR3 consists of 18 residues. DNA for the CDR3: TGTGCCAGCAGCTCCTATGTATCGCAGGGGGCTTTCAATCAGCCCCAGCATTTT. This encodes CASSSYVSQGAFNQPQHF.

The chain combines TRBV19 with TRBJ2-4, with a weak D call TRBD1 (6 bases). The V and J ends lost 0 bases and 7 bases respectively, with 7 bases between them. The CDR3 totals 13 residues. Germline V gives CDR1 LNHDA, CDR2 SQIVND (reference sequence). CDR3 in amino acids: CASSIDQGNIQYF. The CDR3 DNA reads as TGTGCCAGTAGTATAGATCAGGGGAACATTCAGTACTTC.

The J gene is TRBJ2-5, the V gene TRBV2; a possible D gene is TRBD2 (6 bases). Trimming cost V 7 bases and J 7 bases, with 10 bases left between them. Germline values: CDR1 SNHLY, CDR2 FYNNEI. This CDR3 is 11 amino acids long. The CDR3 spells CASIAGGTQYF. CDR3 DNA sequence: TGTGCCAGCATTGCCGGGGGGACCCAGTACTTC.

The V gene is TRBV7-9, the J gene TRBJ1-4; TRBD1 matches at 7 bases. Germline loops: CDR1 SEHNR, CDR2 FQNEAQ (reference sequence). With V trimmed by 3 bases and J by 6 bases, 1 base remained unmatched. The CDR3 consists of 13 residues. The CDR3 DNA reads TGTGCCAGCAGCTTCCAGGGGGATGAAAAACTGTTTTTT. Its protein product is CASSFQGDEKLFF.

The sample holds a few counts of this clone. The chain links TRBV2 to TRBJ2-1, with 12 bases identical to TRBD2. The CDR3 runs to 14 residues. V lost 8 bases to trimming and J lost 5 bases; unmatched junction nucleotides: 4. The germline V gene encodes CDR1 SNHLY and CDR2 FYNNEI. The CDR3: CASRGLAGNNEQFF. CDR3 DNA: TGTGCCAGCCGAGGACTAGCGGGGAACAATGAGCAGTTCTTC.

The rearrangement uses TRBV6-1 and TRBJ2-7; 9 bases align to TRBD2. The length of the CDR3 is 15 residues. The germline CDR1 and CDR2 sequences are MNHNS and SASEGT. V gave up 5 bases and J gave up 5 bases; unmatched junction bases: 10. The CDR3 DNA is TGTGCCAGCAGTCCGGGACTAGCCCTGGGGAACGAGCAGTACTTC. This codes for CASSPGLALGNEQYF.

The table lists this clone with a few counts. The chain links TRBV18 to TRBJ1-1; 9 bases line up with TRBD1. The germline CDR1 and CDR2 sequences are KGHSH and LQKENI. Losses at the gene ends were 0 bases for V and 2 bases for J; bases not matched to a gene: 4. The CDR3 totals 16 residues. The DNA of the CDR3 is TGTGCCAGCTCACCACCCGGGACAGGGCGAAACACTGAAGCTTTCTTT. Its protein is CASSPPGTGRNTEAFF.

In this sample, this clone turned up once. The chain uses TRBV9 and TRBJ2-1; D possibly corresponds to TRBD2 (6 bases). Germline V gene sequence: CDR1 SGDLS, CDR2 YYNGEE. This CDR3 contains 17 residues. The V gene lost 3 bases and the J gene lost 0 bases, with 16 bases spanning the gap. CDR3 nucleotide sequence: TGTGCCAGCAGCGACACCGGGACTGTGAGCTCCTACAATGAGCAGTTCTTC. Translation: CASSDTGTVSSYNEQFF.

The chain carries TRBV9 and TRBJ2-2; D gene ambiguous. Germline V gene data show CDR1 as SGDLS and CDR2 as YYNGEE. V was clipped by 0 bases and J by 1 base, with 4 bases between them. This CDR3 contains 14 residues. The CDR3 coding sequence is TGTGCCAGCAGCGTAGCATGGAACACCGGGGAGCTGTTTTTT. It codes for CASSVAWNTGELFF.

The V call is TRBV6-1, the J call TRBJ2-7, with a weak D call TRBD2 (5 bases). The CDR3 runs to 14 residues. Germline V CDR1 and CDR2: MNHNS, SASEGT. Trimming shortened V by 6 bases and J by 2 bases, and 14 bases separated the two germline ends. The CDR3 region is CASSVERSTYEQYF. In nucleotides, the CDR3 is TGTGCCAGCAGCGTGGAGCGGTCGACCTACGAGCAGTACTTC.

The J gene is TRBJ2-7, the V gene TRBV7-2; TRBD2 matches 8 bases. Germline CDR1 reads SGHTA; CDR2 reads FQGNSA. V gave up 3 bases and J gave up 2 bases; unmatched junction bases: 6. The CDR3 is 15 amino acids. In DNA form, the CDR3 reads TGTGCCAGCAGCTTGGGGTCGGGACTAGCCTACGAGCAGTACTTC. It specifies CASSLGSGLAYEQYF.

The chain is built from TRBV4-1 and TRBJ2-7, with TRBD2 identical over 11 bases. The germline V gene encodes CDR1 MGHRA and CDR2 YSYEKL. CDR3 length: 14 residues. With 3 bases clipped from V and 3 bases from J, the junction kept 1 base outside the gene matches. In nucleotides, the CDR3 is TGCGCCAGCAGCCAGCTAGCGGGGGGCTACGAGCAGTACTTC. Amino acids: CASSQLAGGYEQYF.

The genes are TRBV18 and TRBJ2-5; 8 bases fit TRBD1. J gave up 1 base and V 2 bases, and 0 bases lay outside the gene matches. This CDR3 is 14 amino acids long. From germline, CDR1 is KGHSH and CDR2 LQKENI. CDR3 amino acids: CASSPGTGQETQYF. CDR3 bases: TGTGCCAGCTCACCAGGGACAGGCCAAGAGACCCAGTACTTC.